The clone carrying this T cell receptor beta chain was observed a handful of times. This CDR3 spans 14 amino acids. Germline values: CDR1 LNHDA, CDR2 SQIVND (reference sequence). This specimen comes from a study of shared T cell receptors in the human thymus. The assay was immunoSEQ multiplex PCR, and TCRdb's table has in-frame clones only and misses some. The sample lists just under 550,000 clones; about 80% were seen once. The data were also submitted as part of a second study, on human thymus T cells. In that study: Corrective cardiac surgery supplied the resected thymus tissue. Related research described strongly overlapping thymic repertoires in unrelated people.

J is TRBJ2-5 and V is TRBV19; a weak D match, TRBD1 (6 bases). The J call may be wrong; the DNA end is better matched by TRBJ2-7. The clonotype was recovered from a boy younger than two with a congenital heart defect. Sequenced: thymocytes. The DNA for the CDR3 is TGTGCCAGTAGTAGGGGACACCTCGTCTACGAGCAGTACTTC. This gives the protein CASSRGHLVYEQYF.